These 24 T cell receptor beta chains were sequenced from one sample in a study of T-cell memory formation after mild COVID-19. TCRdb reprocessed the 5' RACE reads with MiXCR, giving one entry per CDR3 protein. Of 260,000 or so distinct CDR3 sequences listed, roughly 17% were seen once; the top ten hold around a fifth. Sequences were obtained from PBMCs or a T cell subset sorted from them (not recorded which). Receptors originate from a man between 18 and 35 years old who had mild COVID-19 (a few samples of this study predate the infection). Cell type and time point are not known.

The gene calls are TRBV29-1 and TRBJ2-3, with D unresolved. The CDR3 has 13 amino acids. Trimming pared 7 bases from V and 6 bases from J, leaving 17 bases between. CDR1 is SQVTM and CDR2 is ANQGSEA in the germline V gene. The CDR3 coding sequence is TGCAGCGCTCGGACCCATCGCATGGATACGCAGTATTTT. It specifies CSARTHRMDTQYF.

V and J are TRBV7-9 and TRBJ2-3, with 8 bases identical to TRBD2. Germline V gene data show CDR1 as SEHNR and CDR2 as FQNEAQ (reference sequence). Trimming at V came to 3 bases and at J to 6 bases, leaving 8 bases not matched to a gene. The CDR3 is made up of 15 amino acids. The CDR3 DNA sequence: TGTGCCAGCAGCTTCACTAGCGGCCTCCAGGATACGCAGTATTTT. It specifies CASSFTSGLQDTQYF.

This clonotype was observed many times. The rearrangement links TRBV7-2 to TRBJ2-1; 12 bases match TRBD1. There are 15 residues in the CDR3. V gave up 4 bases and J gave up 7 bases; unmatched junction bases: 5. Germline V gene sequence: CDR1 SGHTA, CDR2 FQGNSA. CDR3 sequence (DNA): TGTGCCAGCAGCTCGGGACAGGGGGCGGGTAATGAGCAGTTCTTC. Protein sequence: CASSSGQGAGNEQFF.

This clonotype showed up just a few times. V usage is TRBV5-1 and J usage is TRBJ2-7, with D possibly being TRBD2 (6 bases). From germline, CDR1 is SGHRS and CDR2 YFSETQ. This CDR3 region has 15 residues. The V end lost 4 bases, the J end lost 4 bases, and 18 bases lay between the germline ends. The CDR3 spells CASSPTPNSGYEQYV. DNA for the CDR3: TGCGCCAGCAGCCCTACCCCAAATAGCGGATACGAGCAGTACGTC.

The J gene is TRBJ1-1, the V gene TRBV4-2; D gene unclear. The CDR3 totals 14 residues. Per germline, CDR1 LGHNA and CDR2 YNFKEQ. With 0 bases removed from V and 1 base from J, the gap between germline ends came to 6 bases. CDR3 nucleotide sequence: TGTGCCAGCAGCCAAGATGTAGGGAACACTGAAGCTTTCTTT. Translated: CASSQDVGNTEAFF.

This sequence joins TRBV20-1 and TRBJ2-3; 9 nucleotides match TRBD2. The trim removed 4 bases at V and 2 bases at J, leaving 7 bases unmatched. The V gene's germline CDR1 is DFQATT and CDR2 SNEGSKA (reference sequence). CDR3 length: 15 residues. The CDR3 sequence: CSAIGSGRPTDTQYF. The CDR3 DNA reads as TGCAGTGCTATTGGTAGCGGGAGACCCACAGATACGCAGTATTTT.

This clonotype was observed a handful of times. This rearrangement joins TRBV18 to TRBJ1-3; 7 bases fit TRBD1. Germline V gene lookup returns CDR1 KGHSH and CDR2 LQKENI. J gave up 6 bases and V 0 bases, and 5 bases lay outside the gene matches. This CDR3 is built from 15 residues. CDR3 DNA sequence: TGTGCCAGCTCACCACCGTCACAGGGGTCAAACACCATATATTTT. It encodes CASSPPSQGSNTIYF.

The gene calls are TRBV6-1 and TRBJ2-3; D is possibly TRBD2 (7 bases). The CDR3 is made up of 15 amino acids. The V gene's germline CDR1 is MNHNS and CDR2 SASEGT. Trimming pared 5 bases from V and 0 bases from J, leaving 12 bases between. The CDR3 here is CASSNGGPSTDTQYF. In DNA, the CDR3 is TGTGCCAGCAGTAACGGGGGGCCGAGCACAGATACGCAGTATTTT.

This clonotype was seen more than once but under ten times. The chain combines TRBV4-1 with TRBJ2-7; TRBD1 or TRBD2 may be the D gene (5 bases each). Germline assignment: CDR1 MGHRA and CDR2 YSYEKL. Trimming shortened V by 3 bases and J by 2 bases, and 14 bases separated the two germline ends. The CDR3 is 15 amino acids. The CDR3 sequence is CASSQASGDAYEQYV. CDR3 sequence (DNA): TGCGCCAGCAGCCAGGCATCTGGGGACGCCTACGAGCAGTACGTC.

This clonotype was counted only a few times. The chain carries TRBV4-1 and TRBJ2-6, with D unclear. The CDR3 has 15 residues. CDR1 and CDR2 (germline): MGHRA, YSYEKL. V was cut by 1 base and J by 0 bases, with 4 bases left in between. CDR3 sequence reads: CASSQGNSGANVLTF. The DNA for the CDR3 is TGCGCCAGCAGCCAAGGGAACTCTGGGGCCAACGTCCTGACTTTC.

The rearrangement links TRBV15 to TRBJ1-4; D not resolved. In germline, CDR1 is LNHNV, CDR2 YYDKDF (reference sequence). Trimming removed 4 bases from V and 5 bases from J, with 14 bases in between. The CDR3 contains 15 residues. CDR3 coding DNA: TGTGCCACCAGCAAGCGCCGCGATCAAAATGAAAAACTGTTTTTT. It translates to CATSKRRDQNEKLFF.

This clonotype has more than one count but fewer than ten. The CDR3 DNA sequence: TGTGCCAGCAGCTTTGGGGTCGTCGAGCAGTTCTTC. Amino acids: CASSFGVVEQFF. The chain uses TRBV11-2 and TRBJ2-1; D unresolved. The CDR3 runs to 12 residues. Looked up from germline, CDR1 is SGHAT and CDR2 is FQNNGV. V lost 3 bases and J 10 bases, leaving 10 bases between the germline ends.

This chain joins TRBV12-3 or TRBV12-4 and TRBJ1-6, with D possibly TRBD1 on 5 matching bases. V was pared by 5 bases and J by 8 bases, with 10 bases between. This CDR3 comprises 13 residues. The chain's CDR3 is CASSPGRYSPLHF. CDR3 in DNA: TGTGCCAGCAGTCCAGGGAGATATTCACCCCTCCACTTT.

This clonotype was recorded at least ten times. The chain joins TRBV5-1 to TRBJ2-7, with TRBD1 matching over 8 bases. Germline CDR1 is SGHRS and CDR2 is YFSETQ. This CDR3 has 15 residues. The ends lost 0 bases at V and 3 bases at J; junction bases unmatched: 5. DNA for the CDR3: TGCGCCAGCAGCTTGGGTGGACAGGGCCACTACGAGCAGTACGTC. Its translation is CASSLGGQGHYEQYV.

This clonotype was detected only a few times. The J gene is TRBJ2-2, the V gene TRBV2; 12 bases map to TRBD2. V gave up 6 bases and J gave up 0 bases; unmatched junction bases: 2. The CDR3 is made up of 16 amino acids. The germline gives CDR1 SNHLY, CDR2 FYNNEI. For the CDR3, the DNA is TGTGCCAGCAGACTAGCGGGAGGAGCGAACACCGGGGAGCTGTTTTTT. Translating it yields CASRLAGGANTGELFF.

This clonotype was picked up a small number of times. This rearrangement joins TRBV27 to TRBJ1-5; weak D call: TRBD1 (5 bases). Germline loops: CDR1 MNHEY, CDR2 SMNVEV (reference sequence). The CDR3 sequence is 13 residues long. Trimming removed 0 bases from V and 6 bases from J, with 6 bases in between. CDR3 DNA sequence: TGTGCCAGCAGTTTATCGGGGGGTCAGCCCCAGCATTTT. Protein product: CASSLSGGQPQHF.

This clonotype was seen many times. The chain uses TRBV7-9 and TRBJ2-1; 16 bases map to TRBD2. This CDR3 is 17 amino acids long. The germline V gene encodes CDR1 SEHNR and CDR2 FQNEAQ (reference sequence). J lost 4 bases, V lost 5 bases, and 5 bases had no gene match. CDR3 protein: CASSLGTSGGAYNEQFF. The CDR3 DNA reads as TGTGCCAGCAGCCTCGGGACTAGCGGGGGGGCTTACAATGAGCAGTTCTTC.

This clonotype has just a few counts. The genes are TRBV5-1 and TRBJ1-1; no definite D call. The V gene lost 2 bases and the J gene lost 0 bases, with 8 bases spanning the gap. CDR1 and CDR2 (germline): SGHRS, YFSETQ. This CDR3 contains 14 residues. Written as DNA, the CDR3 is TGCGCCAGCAGCTTCCGACGGTTGAACACTGAAGCTTTCTTT. It codes for CASSFRRLNTEAFF.

This clonotype was found a few times. The CDR3 loop is CASSYWTLANTGELFF. The CDR3 DNA is TGTGCCAGCAGTTATTGGACACTCGCGAACACCGGGGAGCTGTTTTTT. The V call is TRBV6-6, the J call TRBJ2-2; D possibly corresponds to TRBD1 (5 bases). Trimming pared 3 bases from V and 0 bases from J, leaving 11 bases between. Per germline, CDR1 MNHNY and CDR2 SVGAGI (reference sequence). The CDR3 contains 16 residues.

This chain uses TRBV7-9 with TRBJ2-5, with 11 bases matching TRBD1. Germline CDR1 SEHNR, CDR2 FQNEAQ (reference sequence). V was clipped by 4 bases and J by 7 bases; unmatched bases: 2. The CDR3 is 13 amino acids. The CDR3 DNA reads TGTGCCAGCAGCTCGGGGACAGGGGGGACCCAGTACTTC. It yields the protein CASSSGTGGTQYF. Drawing the rest from reference TRBV7-9 and TRBJ2-5, the complete variable domain is DTGVSQNPRHKITKRGQNVTFRCDPISEHNRLYWYRQTLGQGPEFLTYFQNEAQLEKSRLLSDRFSAERPKGSFSTLEIQRTEQGDSAMYLCASSSGTGGTQYFGPGTRLLVL.

This clonotype was detected only a few times. The gene calls are TRBV12-3 or TRBV12-4 and TRBJ1-2; D might be TRBD1 (5 bases). The ends were cut back, 6 bases at V and 5 bases at J, with 16 bases in the middle. This CDR3 has 14 residues. The CDR3 DNA is TGTGCCAGCAGCCTGGGGTGGGACGGATATGGCTACACCTTC. Encoded protein: CASSLGWDGYGYTF.

This clonotype occurred many times. V usage is TRBV12-3 or TRBV12-4 and J usage is TRBJ2-1; TRBD2 matches 8 bases. V shed 5 bases and J 0 bases; nucleotides not matched to a gene: 3. CDR3 length: 15 amino acids. The CDR3 bases are TGTGCCAGCAGTCCGAGCGGGGGCTCCTACAATGAGCAGTTCTTC. Its translation: CASSPSGGSYNEQFF.

This clonotype was seen only a few times. This chain uses TRBV20-1 with TRBJ2-1; D is possibly TRBD1 or TRBD2 (6 bases each). The CDR3 has 15 amino acids. Germline CDR1 and CDR2: DFQATT and SNEGSKA (reference sequence). V shed 3 bases and J shed 4 bases, with 16 bases lying between them. CDR3 sequence (DNA): TGCAGTGCTAGCAGGAGGGTACAGGGTTACAATGAGCAGTTCTTC. Amino acid sequence: CSASRRVQGYNEQFF.

The chain links TRBV6-6 to TRBJ1-2; maybe TRBD1 (5 bases). The CDR3 extends over 16 amino acids. Trimming removed 3 bases from V and 4 bases from J, with 18 bases in between. Germline loops: CDR1 MNHNY, CDR2 SVGAGI (reference sequence). In DNA, the CDR3 is TGTGCCAGCAGTTATGGCCCTGTGGGGGAGAGCTATGGCTACACCTTC. Its protein is CASSYGPVGESYGYTF.